The present T cell receptor beta chain was sequenced within a study of shared clonotypes between healthy human individuals. Sorted-subset replicate PCRs used about 200 ng of genomic DNA. This amount corresponded to approximately 30,000 T cell genomes. Data came from immunoSEQ multiplex PCR; TCRdb stores just in-frame clones and leaves some out. The table shows hundreds of thousands of clones, with about 95% occurring only once. In regard to this clone: Antigen specificity is unknown.

Naive CD8 cells, CD45RO-negative and positively selected for CCR7, excluded terminally differentiated effector memory CD45RA+ cells. The CDR3 is 15 residues long. After removal of 2 bases from V and 6 bases from J, the junction contained 8 bases not matched to a gene. The germline V gene encodes CDR1 SGHAT and CDR2 FQDESV (reference sequence). Study-level findings and limits: Relative to clonotypes present in all four donors, those not shared had lower generation probabilities.

The sequence was collected from a woman in her 30s in good health. Sequenced material: naive CD8+ T cells sorted from blood. The rearrangement uses TRBV11-1 and TRBJ2-3; TRBD2 matches at 7 bases. The CDR3 spells CASSLFAGVSDTQYF. The CDR3 region has the DNA TGTGCCAGCAGCTTATTTGCGGGAGTATCGGATACGCAGTATTTT.